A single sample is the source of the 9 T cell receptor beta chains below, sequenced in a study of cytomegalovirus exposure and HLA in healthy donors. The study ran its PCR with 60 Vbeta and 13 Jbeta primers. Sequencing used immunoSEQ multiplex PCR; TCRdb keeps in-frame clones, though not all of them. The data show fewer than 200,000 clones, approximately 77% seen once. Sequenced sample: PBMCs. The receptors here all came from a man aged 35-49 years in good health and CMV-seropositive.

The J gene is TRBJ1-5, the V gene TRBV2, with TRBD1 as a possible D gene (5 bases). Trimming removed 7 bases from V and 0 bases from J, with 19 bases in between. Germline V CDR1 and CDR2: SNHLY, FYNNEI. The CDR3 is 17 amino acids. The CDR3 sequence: CASKLDGGVFSNQPQHF. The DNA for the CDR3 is TGTGCCAGCAAACTCGACGGAGGGGTATTTAGCAATCAGCCCCAGCATTTT.

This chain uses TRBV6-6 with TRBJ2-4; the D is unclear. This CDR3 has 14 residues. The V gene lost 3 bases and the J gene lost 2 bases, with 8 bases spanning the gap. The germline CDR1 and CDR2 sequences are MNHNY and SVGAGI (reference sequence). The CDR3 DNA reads TGTGCCAGCAGTTATGCGGAGACCAAAAACATTCAGTACTTC. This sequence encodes CASSYAETKNIQYF.

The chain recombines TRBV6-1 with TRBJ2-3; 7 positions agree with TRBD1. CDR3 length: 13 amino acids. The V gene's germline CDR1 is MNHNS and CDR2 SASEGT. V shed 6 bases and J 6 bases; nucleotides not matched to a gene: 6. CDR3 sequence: CASSPRQGDTQYF. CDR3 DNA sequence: TGTGCCAGCAGCCCCCGACAGGGTGATACGCAGTATTTT.

CDR3 DNA sequence: TGTGCCAGTAGTATGTCAGGGCTGAACTATGGCTACACCTTC. Protein: CASSMSGLNYGYTF. The chain has TRBV19 and TRBJ1-2, with a weak D call TRBD1 (5 bases). CDR1 LNHDA and CDR2 SQIVND come from the germline V gene (reference sequence). This CDR3 region has 14 residues. V was clipped by 3 bases and J by 2 bases, with 10 bases between them. Complete variable domain (other parts from reference TRBV19 and TRBJ1-2): DGGITQSPKYLFRKEGQNVTLSCEQNLNHDAMYWYRQDPGQGLRLIYYSQIVNDFQKGDIAEGYSVSREKKESFPLTVTSAQKNPTAFYLCASSMSGLNYGYTFGSGTRLTVV.

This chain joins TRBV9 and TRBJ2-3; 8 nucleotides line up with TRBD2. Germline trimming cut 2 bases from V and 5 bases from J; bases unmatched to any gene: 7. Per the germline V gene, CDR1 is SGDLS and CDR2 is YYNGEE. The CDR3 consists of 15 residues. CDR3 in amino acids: CASSVRGGLGDTQYF. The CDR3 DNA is TGTGCCAGCAGCGTTCGCGGGGGGCTCGGAGATACGCAGTATTTT.

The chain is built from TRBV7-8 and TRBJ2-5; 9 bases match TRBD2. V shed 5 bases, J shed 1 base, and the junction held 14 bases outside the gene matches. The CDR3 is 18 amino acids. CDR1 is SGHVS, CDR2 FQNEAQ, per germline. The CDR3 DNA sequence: TGTGCCAGCAGCGCCACCCGAGGGCTAGCGGGAACCCAAGAGACCCAGTACTTC. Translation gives CASSATRGLAGTQETQYF. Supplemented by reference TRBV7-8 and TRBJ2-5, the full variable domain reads GAGVSQSPRYKVAKRGQDVALRCDPISGHVSLFWYQQALGQGPEFLTYFQNEAQLDKSGLPSDRFFAERPEGSVSTLKIQRTQQEDSAVYLCASSATRGLAGTQETQYFGPGTRLLVL.

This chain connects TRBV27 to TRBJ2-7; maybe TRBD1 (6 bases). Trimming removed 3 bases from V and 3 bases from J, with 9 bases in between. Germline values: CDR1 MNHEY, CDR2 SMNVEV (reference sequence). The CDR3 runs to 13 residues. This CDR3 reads CASSLLDSYEQYF. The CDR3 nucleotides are TGTGCCAGCAGTTTGTTGGACAGCTACGAGCAGTACTTC.

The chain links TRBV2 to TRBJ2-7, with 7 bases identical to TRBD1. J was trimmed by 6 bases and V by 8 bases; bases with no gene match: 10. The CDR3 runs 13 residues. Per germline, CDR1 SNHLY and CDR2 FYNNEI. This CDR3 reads CASQNDRDREQYF. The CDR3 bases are TGTGCCAGCCAAAATGACAGGGACCGCGAGCAGTACTTC.

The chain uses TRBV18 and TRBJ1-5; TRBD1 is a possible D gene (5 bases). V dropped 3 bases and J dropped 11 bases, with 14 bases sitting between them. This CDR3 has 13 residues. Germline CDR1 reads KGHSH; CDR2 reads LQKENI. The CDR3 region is CASSPAGWRAQHF. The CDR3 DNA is TGTGCCAGCTCACCGGCAGGGTGGAGGGCCCAGCATTTT.